The source of this TCR beta chain is a study of CD8 T cells in ankylosing spondylitis. Findings and limits, study-wide: Ankylosing spondylitis blood seemed to carry a telltale TCR beta motif made of roughly 8 highly homologous variants.

TCRdb ran MiXCR on the 5' RACE reads and lists one entry per CDR3 protein. The table shows about 450,000 distinct CDR3 sequences, with roughly 25% occurring only once. Comment on this clonotype: The antigen is undetermined.

From germline, CDR1 is MNHNS and CDR2 SASEGT. The CDR3 length is 13 residues. The V and J ends lost 2 bases and 8 bases respectively, with 12 bases between them. This chain uses TRBV6-1 with TRBJ1-1; maybe TRBD1 (5 bases). The sample consisted of blood, either unsorted or a sorted T cell fraction (not recorded which). The sequence came from a male donor with ankylosing spondylitis. CDR3: CASSEWQGNEAFF. CDR3 sequence (DNA): TGTGCCAGCAGTGAATGGCAGGGAAACGAAGCTTTCTTT.